What follows is one T cell receptor (beta chain) and its context. Patients of the Seattle cohort, enrolled during active infection, were followed longitudinally. CDR1 SSHAT and CDR2 FNYEAQ come from the germline V gene (reference sequence). With V trimmed by 6 bases and J by 1 base, 8 bases remained unmatched. The CDR3 consists of 16 residues. Per the authors' pipeline: Reference gene primer amplification in the assay estimated nucleated cell counts. The repertoire was sequenced with immunoSEQ multiplex PCR; TCRdb's copy has only in-frame clones and lacks some. D and trimming were read from the DNA, whereas the V and J calls and clone size are those reported in that table. The sample has some 220,000 clones, approximately 78% seen once. The source of the sample is a study of blood T cell repertoires in COVID-19. Study overall: COVID-19 samples, acute and convalescent, were from the United States, Italy and Spain. PBMCs, B-cell-depleted T cells, or T cells provided the cDNA or gDNA that made up the material.

The chain uses TRBV7-7 and TRBJ2-5, with 10 bases lining up with TRBD2. The origin of this receptor is a woman aged 70 to 79 with COVID-19, enrolled during active disease. The sequenced sample consisted of peripheral blood. The CDR3 loop reads CASRLSAGGFQETQYF. CDR3 sequence (DNA): TGTGCCAGCAGGCTCTCAGCGGGAGGGTTCCAAGAGACCCAGTACTTC.